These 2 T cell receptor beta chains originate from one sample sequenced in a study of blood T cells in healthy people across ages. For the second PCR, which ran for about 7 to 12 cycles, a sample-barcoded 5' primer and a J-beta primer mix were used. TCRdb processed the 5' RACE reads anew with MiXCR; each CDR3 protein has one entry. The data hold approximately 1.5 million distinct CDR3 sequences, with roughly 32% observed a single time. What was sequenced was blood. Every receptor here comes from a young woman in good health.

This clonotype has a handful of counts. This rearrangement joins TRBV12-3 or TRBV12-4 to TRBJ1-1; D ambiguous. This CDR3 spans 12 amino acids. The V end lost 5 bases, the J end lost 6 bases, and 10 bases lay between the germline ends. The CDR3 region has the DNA TGTGCCAGCAGTCCGCGATACGCTGAAGCTTTCTTT. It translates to CASSPRYAEAFF.

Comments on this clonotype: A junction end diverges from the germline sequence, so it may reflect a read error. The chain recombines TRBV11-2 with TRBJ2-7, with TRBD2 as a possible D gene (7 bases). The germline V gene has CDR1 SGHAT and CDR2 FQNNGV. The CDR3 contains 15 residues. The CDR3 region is CASSSRRGLAAEQYF. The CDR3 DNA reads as TGCGCCAGCAGCTCGCGGCGGGGGCTTGCGGCCGAGCAGTACTTC.